This passage covers 28 T cell receptor beta chains from one sample sequenced in a study of shared clonotypes between healthy human individuals (dated by TCRdb to the early 2020s). The method was the immunoSEQ multiplex PCR assay. TCRdb retrieved this table from immuneACCESS and kept in-frame rearrangements only. Not all clones are present; in checked studies, unresolved V genes account for under half, and no reason is known for the remainder. This sample is represented by more than 900,000 clones; about four fifths of them were singletons. The biggest ten clones account for roughly 0.55% of the sample. Sequenced input: memory CD4+ T cells from PBMCs. What the cell subset or site label conveys for this sample: CD45RA-negative fraction. These receptors were collected from a man younger than 35 in good health. Some clones in this sample may be carry-over from other donors' samples.

The V call is TRBV30, the J call TRBJ1-2, with D uncertain. Germline V gene sequence: CDR1 GTSNPN, CDR2 SVGIG (reference sequence). V was shortened by 2 bases and J by 2 bases, with 6 bases between the two germline ends. The CDR3 length is 12 residues. The CDR3 region has the DNA TGTGCCTGGAGTCCGGACAACTATGGCTACACCTTC. Its protein product is CAWSPDNYGYTF.

The V gene is TRBV2, the J gene TRBJ2-7; 9 positions agree with TRBD2. The CDR3 length is 15 residues. Trimming removed 5 bases from V and 6 bases from J; junction bases left unmatched: 11. Per the germline V gene, CDR1 is SNHLY and CDR2 is FYNNEI. The CDR3 sequence: CASSPNSGSASEQYF. CDR3 sequence (DNA): TGTGCCAGCAGTCCCAATAGCGGGAGCGCCTCCGAGCAGTACTTC.

This clone came up many times. This sequence joins TRBV15 and TRBJ2-5; maybe TRBD1 (6 bases). Germline V CDR1 and CDR2: LNHNV, YYDKDF (reference sequence). Trimming stripped 0 bases from V and 5 bases from J, with 13 bases between. This CDR3 comprises 15 residues. The chain's CDR3 is CATSRERGSWETQYF. The CDR3 nucleotides read TGTGCCACCAGCAGAGAGAGGGGGAGCTGGGAGACCCAGTACTTC.

This chain uses TRBV5-4 with TRBJ1-1, with 7 bases matching TRBD1. The CDR3 loop spans 16 amino acids. V shed 2 bases, J shed 4 bases, and the junction held 11 bases outside the gene matches. CDR1 and CDR2 from the germline V gene are SGHNT and YYREEE (reference sequence). CDR3 residues: CASSLSLGAGGTEAFF. DNA for the CDR3: TGTGCCAGCAGCTTAAGTTTGGGGGCAGGGGGCACTGAAGCTTTCTTT.

The chain uses TRBV11-3 and TRBJ2-1; TRBD1 is a possible D gene (5 bases). V lost 1 base and J lost 3, with 10 bases in between. Germline V gene sequence: CDR1 SGHNT, CDR2 YENEEA. The CDR3 extends over 15 amino acids. The CDR3 region has the DNA TGTGCCAGCAGCTTAGGCCAGACAGTCTACAATGAGCAGTTCTTC. Amino acid sequence: CASSLGQTVYNEQFF.

This clone was counted once. The genes are TRBV18 and TRBJ2-7; the match to TRBD1 covers 8 bases. Trimming removed 6 bases from V and 2 bases from J; junction bases left unmatched: 6. The CDR3 is 14 residues long. The germline gives CDR1 KGHSH, CDR2 LQKENI. Here the CDR3 reads CASSWTGTTYEQYF. DNA for the CDR3: TGTGCCAGCTCCTGGACAGGGACGACCTACGAGCAGTACTTC. Based on the CDR3 plus reference TRBV18 and TRBJ2-7, the full variable domain is NAGVMQNPRHLVRRRGQEARLRCSPMKGHSHVYWYRQLPEEGLKFMVYLQKENIIDESGMPKERFSAEFPKEGPSILRIQQVVRGDSAAYFCASSWTGTTYEQYFGPGTRLTVT.

The chain joins TRBV2 to TRBJ1-1; a possible D gene is TRBD1 (6 bases). Germline V CDR1 and CDR2: SNHLY, FYNNEI. The V and J ends lost 6 bases and 5 bases respectively, with 16 bases between them. The CDR3 is 14 residues long. The DNA of the CDR3 is TGTGCCAGCAGGGTCTCAGGGGAGAATACTGAAGCTTTCTTT. Its protein product is CASRVSGENTEAFF. Based on the CDR3 plus reference TRBV2 and TRBJ1-1, the full variable domain is EPEVTQTPSHQVTQMGQEVILRCVPISNHLYFYWYRQILGQKVEFLVSFYNNEISEKSEIFDDQFSVERPDGSNFTLKIRSTKLEDSAMYFCASRVSGENTEAFFGQGTRLTVV.

On this clone itself: Other DNA sequences in this sample translate to the same CDR3. The chain carries TRBV5-1 and TRBJ2-3; D not certain. Trimming shortened V by 0 bases and J by 6 bases, and 5 bases separated the two germline ends. Germline V CDR1 and CDR2: SGHRS, YFSETQ. The CDR3 runs to 12 residues. The CDR3 region has the DNA TGCGCCAGCAGCTTGGATCTCGATACGCAGTATTTT. Protein product: CASSLDLDTQYF.

The genes are TRBV18 and TRBJ1-2, with 12 bases fitting TRBD1. CDR3 length equals 16 residues. Per the germline V gene, CDR1 is KGHSH and CDR2 is LQKENI. J gave up 4 bases and V 2 bases, and 5 bases lay outside the gene matches. CDR3 DNA sequence: TGTGCCAGCTCACCAAGGGGGACAGGGGGCATCTATGGCTACACCTTC. Its translation is CASSPRGTGGIYGYTF.

V is TRBV30 and J is TRBJ1-5; tentatively, D is TRBD1 (6 bases). CDR3 length equals 13 residues. Trimming cost V 4 bases and J 7 bases, with 14 bases left between them. CDR1 and CDR2 (germline): GTSNPN, SVGIG (reference sequence). CDR3 DNA sequence: TGTGCCTGGACCTTAGGTGGGGGCCAGCCCCAGCATTTT. This gives the protein CAWTLGGGQPQHF.

V is TRBV27 and J is TRBJ1-2, with a tentative D call TRBD1 (5 bases). V lost 6 bases, J lost 5 bases, and 19 bases lay in between. The CDR3 has 15 amino acids. The germline gives CDR1 MNHEY, CDR2 SMNVEV (reference sequence). The CDR3 sequence: CASRASEGAPYGYTF. The CDR3 region has the DNA TGTGCCAGCAGAGCCTCGGAAGGGGCCCCATATGGCTACACCTTC.

This clone was observed at least ten times. Distinct nucleotide sequences in the sample also encode this CDR3. The chain is built from TRBV20-1 and TRBJ2-7; D is uncertain. This CDR3 comprises 11 residues. V was clipped by 7 bases and J by 0 bases, with 7 bases between them. The germline V gene has CDR1 DFQATT and CDR2 SNEGSKA (reference sequence). The CDR3 here is CSGTDSYEQYF. The CDR3 nucleotides read TGCAGTGGGACGGACTCCTACGAGCAGTACTTC.

This chain connects TRBV30 to TRBJ2-5; possible D gene TRBD2, 5 bases. The J call may be incorrect, as the DNA end agrees better with TRBJ2-7. CDR3 size: 11 residues. The germline V gene encodes CDR1 GTSNPN and CDR2 SVGIG (reference sequence). The CDR3 sequence: CASAAGYEQYF. CDR3 nucleotides: TGTGCTTCCGCGGCGGGTTACGAGCAGTACTTC.

This clone came up a few times. At the DNA level, this CDR3 is encoded by other sequences in the same sample as well. This chain connects TRBV7-3 to TRBJ1-1, with 8 bases aligning to TRBD1. Germline V CDR1 and CDR2: SGHTA, FQGTGA. V lost 3 bases and J lost 3; bases outside the gene matches: 3. The CDR3 covers 14 residues. CDR3 sequence reads: CASSFDRGDTEAFF. The DNA of the CDR3 is TGTGCCAGCAGCTTCGACAGGGGTGACACTGAAGCTTTCTTT.

This chain uses TRBV7-6 with TRBJ2-7; either TRBD1 or TRBD2 may supply D (7 bases each). Deletions cut 5 bases from V and 2 bases from J, with 28 bases between. The length of the CDR3 is 19 residues. The germline V gene has CDR1 SGHVS and CDR2 FNYEAQ. The CDR3 loop reads CASSRFRQGNSGSTYEQYF. The CDR3 DNA reads TGTGCCAGCAGCCGATTTCGACAGGGTAATAGCGGGTCAACCTACGAGCAGTACTTC. Drawing the rest from reference TRBV7-6 and TRBJ2-7, the complete variable domain is GAGVSQSPRYKVTKRGQDVALRCDPISGHVSLYWYRQALGQGPEFLTYFNYEAQQDKSGLPNDRFSAERPEGSISTLTIQRTEQRDSAMYRCASSRFRQGNSGSTYEQYFGPGTRLTVT.

This clone was seen at least ten times. The chain is built from TRBV7-8 and TRBJ2-6; possible D gene TRBD1, 6 bases. The CDR3 consists of 18 residues. V lost 6 bases and J lost 0, with 18 bases in between. From germline, CDR1 is SGHVS and CDR2 FQNEAQ. The chain's CDR3 is CASREQGTLLSGANVLTF. The CDR3 DNA is TGTGCCAGCAGGGAGCAGGGGACACTACTCTCTGGGGCCAACGTCCTGACTTTC.

This clone was picked up many times. This rearrangement joins TRBV7-2 to TRBJ2-3, with D perhaps TRBD2 (5 bases). V was pared by 1 base and J by 4 bases, with 15 bases between. In germline, CDR1 is SGHTA, CDR2 FQGNSA. This CDR3 spans 16 amino acids. The CDR3, as DNA: TGTGCCAGCAGCTTAGGTCTAGCCCGAGTGGCAGATACGCAGTATTTT. Translating it yields CASSLGLARVADTQYF.

Turning to this clone: With a much larger clone just one base away, this may be a read error. The identical CDR3 is also encoded by other nucleotide sequences in the sample. This chain joins TRBV10-3 and TRBJ2-3; D is ambiguous. Germline V lookup: CDR1 ENHRY, CDR2 SYGVKD. Trimming took 2 bases from V and 0 from J, leaving 0 bases between them. The CDR3 spans 12 residues. The CDR3 protein is CAISESTDTQYF. CDR3 DNA: TGTGCCATCAGTGAGAGCACAGATACGCAGTATTTT.

The chain combines TRBV6-1 with TRBJ2-5; 9 bases are shared with TRBD2. CDR3 size: 16 residues. In germline, CDR1 is MNHNS, CDR2 SASEGT. Unmatched junction bases numbered 13, after V lost 4 bases and J lost 7 bases. The CDR3 DNA reads as TGTGCCAGCAGTGCCGTAGCGGGAGTAGCGGGTTGGACCCAGTACTTC. Amino acids: CASSAVAGVAGWTQYF.

In DNA, the CDR3 is TGTGCCAGTACACGGGAGGCAAACACCGGGGAGCTGTTTTTT. It encodes CASTREANTGELFF. J is TRBJ2-2 and V is TRBV19, with TRBD2 identical over 7 bases. The J segment lost 2 bases and the V segment lost 7 bases, leaving 4 bases of the junction unmatched. CDR1 is LNHDA and CDR2 is SQIVND in the germline V gene (reference sequence). The CDR3 sequence is 14 residues long.

This clone was seen a handful of times. The chain has TRBV4-2 and TRBJ2-2; no definite D call. Germline V gene data show CDR1 as LGHNA and CDR2 as YNFKEQ. V was shortened by 0 bases and J by 7 bases, with 12 bases between the two germline ends. The CDR3 loop spans 15 amino acids. The CDR3 loop is CASSQEGRLVGELFF. The CDR3, as DNA: TGTGCCAGCAGCCAAGAAGGCCGGCTTGTCGGGGAGCTGTTTTTT.

The chain is built from TRBV7-3 and TRBJ1-3; TRBD1 is a possible D gene (6 bases). The CDR3 totals 13 residues. CDR1 and CDR2 (germline): SGHTA, FQGTGA. The ends were cut back, 5 bases at V and 10 bases at J, with 15 bases in the middle. The CDR3 reads CASSPWDKVTIYF. The CDR3 DNA reads TGTGCCAGCAGCCCGTGGGACAAGGTTACCATATATTTT.

As regards this clone: This specimen includes other DNA sequences encoding the same CDR3. This chain joins TRBV6-5 and TRBJ2-7; unclear D gene. The CDR3 runs 15 residues. Germline V gene data show CDR1 as MNHEY and CDR2 as SVGAGI. V lost 0 bases to trimming and J lost 0 bases, with 9 bases between them. The CDR3 region has the DNA TGTGCCAGCAGTTACTCAAGCGCGAGCTCCTACGAGCAGTACTTC. Translating it yields CASSYSSASSYEQYF.

The chain links TRBV21-1 to TRBJ2-1. TRBV21-1 is flagged as a pseudogene. The CDR3 covers 11 residues. CDR3 sequence (DNA): TGTGCCAGCTTGCTTTCGAATGAGCAGTTCTTC. Protein product: CASLLSNEQFF.

This chain connects TRBV5-1 to TRBJ2-7; the D is unclear. The CDR3 loop spans 15 amino acids. The V end lost 3 bases, the J end lost 0 bases, and 13 bases lay between the germline ends. The germline CDR1 and CDR2 sequences are SGHRS and YFSETQ. In DNA form, the CDR3 reads TGCGCCAGCAGCTCTTACAGCAGAGCCTCCTACGAGCAGTACTTC. It codes for CASSSYSRASYEQYF. Full variable domain (rest looked up from reference TRBV5-1 and TRBJ2-7): KAGVTQTPRYLIKTRGQQVTLSCSPISGHRSVSWYQQTPGQGLQFLFEYFSETQRNKGNFPGRFSGRQFSNSRSEMNVSTLELGDSALYLCASSSYSRASYEQYFGPGTRLTVT.

CDR3 nucleotides: TGTGCCAGCGGAACAGGACAGACAAATCAGCCCCAGCATTTT. Its translation is CASGTGQTNQPQHF. The V gene is TRBV2, the J gene TRBJ1-5; D possibly corresponds to TRBD1 (6 bases). The V end lost 8 bases, the J end lost 4 bases, and 15 bases lay between the germline ends. The CDR3 has 14 amino acids. CDR1 SNHLY and CDR2 FYNNEI come from the germline V gene.

The chain has TRBV5-1 and TRBJ2-7; TRBD2 agrees at 7 bases. This CDR3 region has 15 residues. V lost 1 base to trimming and J lost 4 bases; unmatched junction nucleotides: 8. Germline CDR1 SGHRS, CDR2 YFSETQ. Written as DNA, the CDR3 is TGCGCCAGCAGCTTGTTCGCGGGGGAAGCGTACGAGCAGTACTTC. This gives the protein CASSLFAGEAYEQYF.

This clone was seen ten or more times. The chain links TRBV9 to TRBJ2-1; 11 positions agree with TRBD2. V gave up 0 bases and J gave up 8 bases; unmatched junction bases: 19. Germline CDR1 reads SGDLS; CDR2 reads YYNGEE. The CDR3 sequence is 20 residues long. CDR3 nucleotide sequence: TGTGCCAGCAGCGTAGCGCCCGGGGGTAGCGGGAGGGTCGGGTCCCATGAGCAGTTCTTC. Its protein product is CASSVAPGGSGRVGSHEQFF.